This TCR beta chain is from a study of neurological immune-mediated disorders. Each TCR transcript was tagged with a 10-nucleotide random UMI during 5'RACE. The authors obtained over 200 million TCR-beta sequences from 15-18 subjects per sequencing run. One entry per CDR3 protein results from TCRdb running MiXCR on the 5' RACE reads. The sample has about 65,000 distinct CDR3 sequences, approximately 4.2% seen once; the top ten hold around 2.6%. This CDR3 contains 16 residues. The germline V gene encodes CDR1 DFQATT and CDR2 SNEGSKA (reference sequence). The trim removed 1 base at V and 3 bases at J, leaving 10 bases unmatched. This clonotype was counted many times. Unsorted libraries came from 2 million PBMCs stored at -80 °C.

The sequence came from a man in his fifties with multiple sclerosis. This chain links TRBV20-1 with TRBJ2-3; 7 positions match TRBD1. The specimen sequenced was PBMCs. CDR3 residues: CSARGIGRGITDTQYF. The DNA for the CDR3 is TGCAGTGCTAGAGGTATAGGCAGGGGGATAACAGATACGCAGTATTTT.